The 21 T cell receptor beta chains listed next were all sequenced from one sample in a study of T cells in Graves' hyperthyroidism and ophthalmopathy. There were TCR beta CDR3 regions amplified from RNA transcripts. First-round RT-PCR with HTBI primers amplified the TCR CDR3 region. TCRdb analysed the multiplex PCR reads with MiXCR anew, one entry per CDR3 protein. The table includes under 500,000 distinct CDR3 sequences, roughly 13% detected once. The sample taken for sequencing was blood. Receptors were obtained from a man aged 50 to 59 with Graves' ophthalmopathy.

V usage is TRBV10-3 and J usage is TRBJ2-2; D perhaps matches TRBD1 (5 bases). Germline CDR1 is ENHRY and CDR2 is SYGVKD. The V end lost 10 bases, the J end lost 1 base, and 13 bases lay between the germline ends. The CDR3 is 14 residues long. The CDR3 DNA reads TGTGCCAGCGAGGCAGGGCTGAACACCGGGGAGCTGTTTTTT. This gives the protein CASEAGLNTGELFF.

The V and J genes are TRBV14 and TRBJ2-3; D not resolved. Germline V gene lookup returns CDR1 SGHDN and CDR2 FVKESK. The CDR3 totals 16 residues. Trimming left V 2 bases short and J 1 base short, with 13 bases between. The CDR3 DNA is TGTGCCAGCAGCCAACCGCTCGGCCGGGGCACAGATACGCAGTATTTT. The encoded protein is CASSQPLGRGTDTQYF.

V is TRBV10-1 and J is TRBJ2-7, with 10 bases identical to TRBD2. Germline CDR1 WNHNN, CDR2 SYGVQD (reference sequence). The CDR3 extends over 14 amino acids. V was clipped by 6 bases and J by 5 bases; unmatched bases: 7. The chain's CDR3 is CASSLAGEDHEQYF. CDR3 nucleotide sequence: TGCGCCAGCAGCCTAGCGGGAGAAGACCACGAGCAGTACTTC.

In this sample, this clonotype turned up many times. CDR3 sequence (DNA): TGCAGTGCTAGACGACAGAACACTGAAGCTTTCTTT. This gives the protein CSARRQNTEAFF. The gene calls are TRBV20-1 and TRBJ1-1; D unresolved. The V gene lost 2 bases and the J gene lost 1 base, with 5 bases spanning the gap. CDR3 length: 12 residues. The germline V gene encodes CDR1 DFQATT and CDR2 SNEGSKA (reference sequence).

This clonotype was recorded at least ten times. CDR3 DNA sequence: TGTGCCAGCAGCTTGCAGGGGGCGAGCACAGATACGCAGTATTTT. This gives the protein CASSLQGASTDTQYF. The rearrangement uses TRBV5-8 and TRBJ2-3; 8 positions agree with TRBD1. The J segment lost 0 bases and the V segment lost 1 base, leaving 1 base of the junction unmatched. The CDR3 is 15 residues long. Germline V gene lookup returns CDR1 SGHTS and CDR2 YDEGEE.

This clonotype was seen at least ten times. The V call is TRBV2, the J call TRBJ1-2, with TRBD1 matching 9 bases. The CDR3 runs 15 residues. Losses at the gene ends were 6 bases for V and 8 bases for J; bases not matched to a gene: 13. Germline assignment: CDR1 SNHLY and CDR2 FYNNEI. CDR3 nucleotides: TGTGCCAGCAGCGCGAAACAGGGGGCGGTGGGCGGCTACACCTTC. It translates to CASSAKQGAVGGYTF.

This clonotype was recorded at least ten times. This chain links TRBV20-1 with TRBJ1-5, with a tentative D call TRBD1 (6 bases). V shed 1 base and J shed 2 bases, with 12 bases lying between them. Germline V lookup: CDR1 DFQATT, CDR2 SNEGSKA (reference sequence). There are 15 residues in the CDR3. The DNA of the CDR3 is TGCAGTGCTAGAGGTCCGGGACAACGCAATCAGCCCCAGCATTTT. This gives the protein CSARGPGQRNQPQHF.

V is TRBV5-4 and J is TRBJ1-1; 12 bases fit TRBD1. The J segment lost 3 bases and the V segment lost 3 bases, leaving 9 bases of the junction unmatched. Germline CDR1 reads SGHNT; CDR2 reads YYREEE (reference sequence). This CDR3 has 17 amino acids. The CDR3 sequence is CASSSGTGGGTDTEAFF. The CDR3, as DNA: TGTGCCAGCAGCTCCGGGACAGGGGGCGGCACAGACACTGAAGCTTTCTTT. The whole variable domain, filled in from reference TRBV5-4 and TRBJ1-1, reads ETGVTQSPTHLIKTRGQQVTLRCSSQSGHNTVSWYQQALGQGPQFIFQYYREEENGRGNFPPRFSGLQFPNYSSELNVNALELDDSALYLCASSSGTGGGTDTEAFFGQGTRLTVV.

V and J are TRBV7-8 and TRBJ2-7; the match to TRBD2 covers 16 bases. This CDR3 contains 19 residues. V gave up 3 bases and J gave up 0 bases; unmatched junction bases: 8. The V gene's germline CDR1 is SGHVS and CDR2 FQNEAQ. The CDR3 protein is CASSLAPGLAGGSSYEQYF. The CDR3 nucleotides are TGTGCCAGCAGCTTGGCCCCGGGACTAGCGGGGGGGAGCTCCTACGAGCAGTACTTC.

This clonotype was seen a handful of times. The J gene is TRBJ2-2, the V gene TRBV6-5; D unclear. The length of the CDR3 is 13 residues. Looked up from germline, CDR1 is MNHEY and CDR2 is SVGAGI. V lost 2 bases, J lost 3 bases, and 4 bases lay in between. CDR3 nucleotides: TGTGCCAGCAGTTACCCTTACACCGGGGAGCTGTTTTTT. Protein product: CASSYPYTGELFF.

This clonotype showed up just a few times. The chain carries TRBV10-3 and TRBJ2-1, with D possibly TRBD1 on 5 matching bases. The V gene lost 8 bases and the J gene lost 2 bases, with 16 bases spanning the gap. Germline CDR1 reads ENHRY; CDR2 reads SYGVKD. There are 15 residues in the CDR3. In DNA, the CDR3 is TGTGCCATCGGGGCTCTTGGGAATACCTACAATGAGCAGTTCTTC. Amino acids: CAIGALGNTYNEQFF.

This clonotype was seen a handful of times. The V call is TRBV14, the J call TRBJ2-1; D tentatively reads TRBD1 or TRBD2 (5 bases each). Trimming removed 0 bases from V and 2 bases from J, with 8 bases in between. The CDR3 has 15 amino acids. Germline V CDR1 and CDR2: SGHDN, FVKESK. DNA for the CDR3: TGTGCCAGCAGCCAAGAAAGGGACCCCTACAATGAGCAGTTCTTC. Its protein product is CASSQERDPYNEQFF. Full variable domain (remainder filled in from reference TRBV14 and TRBJ2-1): EAGVTQFPSHSVIEKGQTVTLRCDPISGHDNLYWYRRVMGKEIKFLLHFVKESKQDESGMPNNRFLAERTGGTYSTLKVQPAELEDSGVYFCASSQERDPYNEQFFGPGTRLTVL.

The gene calls are TRBV9 and TRBJ2-7, with 13 bases lining up with TRBD2. The V gene end was trimmed by 4 bases and the J gene end by 7 bases; junction bases not matched to a gene: 8. Germline lookup yields CDR1 SGDLS and CDR2 YYNGEE. This CDR3 has 15 residues. DNA of the CDR3: TGTGCCAGCAGCACCTGGGGGACTAGCGGGAAGGAGCAGTACTTC. Encoded protein: CASSTWGTSGKEQYF. Full variable domain (outside the CDR3, taken from reference TRBV9 and TRBJ2-7): DSGVTQTPKHLITATGQRVTLRCSPRSGDLSVYWYQQSLDQGLQFLIQYYNGEERAKGNILERFSAQQFPDLHSELNLSSLELGDSALYFCASSTWGTSGKEQYFGPGTRLTVT.

The rearrangement uses TRBV14 and TRBJ2-7, with D unresolved. From germline, CDR1 is SGHDN and CDR2 FVKESK. The CDR3 has 13 amino acids. Trimming removed 0 bases at V and 4 bases at J, with 7 bases between. The CDR3 reads CASSQERKYEQYF. In DNA form, the CDR3 reads TGTGCCAGCAGCCAAGAGCGGAAGTACGAGCAGTACTTC.

This clonotype was detected a few times. This sequence joins TRBV27 and TRBJ1-5; D is unclear. V gave up 2 bases and J gave up 6 bases, with 14 bases separating them. This CDR3 contains 15 residues. Germline CDR1 and CDR2: MNHEY and SMNVEV (reference sequence). The CDR3 bases are TGTGCCAGCAGTTTAAAGTCGATTAGTAGTCAGCCCCAGCATTTT. Translated: CASSLKSISSQPQHF.

Ten or more counts support this clonotype. The chain employs TRBV20-1 and TRBJ1-2, with a tentative D call TRBD1 (6 bases). The CDR3 is made up of 13 amino acids. V lost 3 bases to trimming and J lost 7 bases, with 15 bases between them. Germline CDR1 and CDR2: DFQATT and SNEGSKA (reference sequence). The CDR3 region is CSASPNTRGGYTF. In DNA, the CDR3 is TGCAGTGCTAGTCCAAATACCAGGGGTGGCTACACCTTC.

This clonotype has ten or more counts. The rearrangement uses TRBV29-1 and TRBJ2-7; D not resolved. Germline V lookup: CDR1 SQVTM, CDR2 ANQGSEA. The V end was cut by 4 bases, the J end by 0 bases, with 10 bases between. CDR3 size: 13 residues. The CDR3 region has the DNA TGCAGCGTTGTCATTCCGACCTCCTACGAGCAGTACTTC. Its protein is CSVVIPTSYEQYF.

This clonotype has at least ten counts. The chain uses TRBV2 and TRBJ2-7; D unclear. The CDR3 loop spans 15 amino acids. Germline-derived CDR1 and CDR2 are SNHLY and FYNNEI. V lost 2 bases and J 0 bases, leaving 11 bases between the germline ends. The CDR3 nucleotides are TGTGCCAGCAGTGAAAACTGGCATACCTCCTACGAGCAGTACTTC. Its translation: CASSENWHTSYEQYF.

This clonotype was observed at least ten times. The genes are TRBV19 and TRBJ2-5; D gene unclear. The germline V and J ends were trimmed by 6 bases and 3 bases, with 17 bases remaining between them. Per the germline V gene, CDR1 is LNHDA and CDR2 is SQIVND (reference sequence). The CDR3 length is 15 residues. Written as DNA, the CDR3 is TGTGCCAGTAGACTGACGCGAGCCGAGGAAGAGACCCAGTACTTC. This codes for CASRLTRAEEETQYF.

The table lists this clonotype with many counts. The V call is TRBV7-2, the J call TRBJ2-3; 10 bases match TRBD2. Per germline, CDR1 SGHTA and CDR2 FQGNSA. The junction had 2 bases not matched to a gene; V was cut back by 2 bases and J by 6 bases. The CDR3 has 14 residues. CDR3 amino acids: CASSLQREGDTQYF. The CDR3 nucleotides read TGTGCCAGCAGCTTACAGCGGGAGGGCGATACGCAGTATTTT. Combining the CDR3 with reference TRBV7-2 and TRBJ2-3 gives the whole variable domain GAGVSQSPSNKVTEKGKDVELRCDPISGHTALYWYRQSLGQGLEFLIYFQGNSAPDKSGLPSDRFSAERTGGSVSTLTIQRTQQEDSAVYLCASSLQREGDTQYFGPGTRLTVL.

The chain is built from TRBV4-1 and TRBJ1-5, with D unclear. V gave up 1 base and J gave up 7 bases, with 14 bases separating them. Germline loops: CDR1 MGHRA, CDR2 YSYEKL. This CDR3 has 15 amino acids. CDR3 DNA sequence: TGCGCCAGCAGCCAAGGTGGGGTCACGGGGCAGCCCCAGCATTTT. Protein product: CASSQGGVTGQPQHF.